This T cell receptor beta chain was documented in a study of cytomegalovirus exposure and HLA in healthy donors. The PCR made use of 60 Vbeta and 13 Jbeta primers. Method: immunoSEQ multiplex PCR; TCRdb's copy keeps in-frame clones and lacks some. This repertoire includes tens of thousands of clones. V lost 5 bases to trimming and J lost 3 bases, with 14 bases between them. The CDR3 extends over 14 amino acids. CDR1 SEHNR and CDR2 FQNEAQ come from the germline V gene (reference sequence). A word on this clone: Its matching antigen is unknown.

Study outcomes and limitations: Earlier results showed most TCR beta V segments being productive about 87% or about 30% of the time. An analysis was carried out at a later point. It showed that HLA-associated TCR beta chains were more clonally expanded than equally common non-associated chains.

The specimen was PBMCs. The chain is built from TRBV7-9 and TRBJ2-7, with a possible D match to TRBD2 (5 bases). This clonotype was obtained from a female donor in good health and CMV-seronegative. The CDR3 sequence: CASSTRETDYEQYF. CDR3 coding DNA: TGTGCCAGCAGCACTAGAGAAACTGACTACGAGCAGTACTTC.